A selection of T cell receptor beta chains follows, all from one sample in a study of Graves' ophthalmopathy and Graves' hyperthyroidism. TCRdb reprocessed the multiplex PCR reads via MiXCR and lists one record per CDR3 protein. The repertoire consists of around 1,200,000 distinct CDR3 sequences, with 36% occurring once and the leading ten covering approximately 10%. The sample was peripheral blood or thyroid tissue (not recorded which). All receptors come from an adult man with Graves' hyperthyroidism. The CDR3 runs from the conserved cysteine through the conserved F or W. The order of the fields is clone size, J gene, V gene, D gene, CDR3 DNA, CDR3 protein. A D gene is named only where the DNA matches it firmly. Size is stated for part of the rows, as once, few or many counts, or as a class when the clone is expanded.

>few|TRBJ1-2|TRBV30|-
TGTGCCTGGAGTTTTCGCGGGACATTTGGCTACACCTTC
CAWSFRGTFGYTF
>many|TRBJ2-5|TRBV7-2|-
TGTGCCAGCAGCTTAGGGACTCCCTGGAAAGAGACCCAGTACTTC
CASSLGTPWKETQYF
>-|TRBJ2-7|TRBV20-1|TRBD2
TGCAGTGCTCTAGCGGGAGGCCGCGAGCAGTACTTC
CSALAGGREQYF
>many|TRBJ2-2|TRBV10-3|TRBD2
TGTGCCATCAGTGCTAGCGGGACGGCCGGGGAGCTGTTTTTT
CAISASGTAGELFF
>-|TRBJ1-1|TRBV7-2|-
TGTGCCAGCAGCTTAAAGGGGTTGGTCGCTGAAGCTTTCTTT
CASSLKGLVAEAFF
>many|TRBJ1-1|TRBV9|-
TGTGCCAGCAGCGTATCCGGGCTGAACACTGAAGCTTTCTTT
CASSVSGLNTEAFF
>few|TRBJ2-2|TRBV7-8|TRBD1
TGTGCCAGCAGCGACCCTCTTGGGAAGGGGGCGCGGTCCGGGGAGCTGTTTTTT
CASSDPLGKGARSGELFF
>-|TRBJ1-1|TRBV7-2|TRBD1
TGTGCCAGCAGACGGGGGGGACAGACTAACACTGAAGCTTTCTTT
CASRRGGQTNTEAFF
>many|TRBJ1-5|TRBV2|-
TGTGCCAGCAGTGCATTGGGGGGAAGGAATCAGCCCCAGCATTTT
CASSALGGRNQPQHF
>-|TRBJ2-2|TRBV10-3|TRBD2
TGTGCCAGCAGCAGGGGACTAGCGGGATTGAACACCGGGGAGCTGTTTTTT
CASSRGLAGLNTGELFF
>once|TRBJ2-4|TRBV20-1|-
TGTAGTGCTAGCACCAACATTCAGTACTTC
CSASTNIQYF
>few|TRBJ1-2|TRBV30|-
TGTGCCTGGAGCCAAGACCCCAGGTCTGGCTACACCTTC
CAWSQDPRSGYTF
>many|TRBJ2-7|TRBV9|TRBD1
TGTGCCAGCAGCACTCGGGACAGTCACGACGAGCAGTACTTC
CASSTRDSHDEQYF